The 21 T cell receptor beta chains listed next were all sequenced from one sample in a study of shared clonotypes between healthy human individuals. Some clones are missing from TCRdb's copy, which holds only in-frame ones; the method was immunoSEQ multiplex PCR. The sample holds about 2.3 million clones, about 90% seen once. The sequenced material came from naive CD4+ T cells from PBMCs. Stated subset: CD45RA+ positively selected. These receptors originate from a man between 18 and 35 years old in good health. Some clones in this sample may be carry-over from other donors' samples.

J is TRBJ2-3 and V is TRBV19; D may be TRBD1 or TRBD2 (6 bases each). V lost 6 bases to trimming and J lost 1 base, with 14 bases between them. CDR1 and CDR2 from the germline V gene are LNHDA and SQIVND (reference sequence). CDR3 length: 15 residues. In DNA, the CDR3 is TGTGCCAGTAGCTGGGGGGCAGGTCGCACAGATACGCAGTATTTT. Translated, it gives CASSWGAGRTDTQYF. The variable domain in full, with the rest retrieved from reference TRBV19 and TRBJ2-3, is DGGITQSPKYLFRKEGQNVTLSCEQNLNHDAMYWYRQDPGQGLRLIYYSQIVNDFQKGDIAEGYSVSREKKESFPLTVTSAQKNPTAFYLCASSWGAGRTDTQYFGPGTRLTVL.

This clone was seen more than once but under ten times. This chain connects TRBV6-1 to TRBJ1-5; D remains ambiguous. The CDR3 totals 13 residues. CDR1 and CDR2 from the germline V gene are MNHNS and SASEGT. V lost 2 bases and J 6 bases, leaving 8 bases between the germline ends. The CDR3 DNA reads TGTGCCAGCAGTGAATTCGTGCTTCAGCCCCAGCATTTT. Translating it yields CASSEFVLQPQHF.

This clone came up a few times. The sample has other DNA sequences that encode this CDR3 too. This chain connects TRBV4-2 to TRBJ1-5; D may be TRBD1 (5 bases). V was clipped by 4 bases and J by 4 bases, with 11 bases between them. In germline, CDR1 is LGHNA, CDR2 YNFKEQ. This CDR3 is built from 14 residues. CDR3 sequence (DNA): TGTGCCAGCAGCCGTCCGGGGGGGAATCAGCCCCAGCATTTT. Its protein product is CASSRPGGNQPQHF.

The rearrangement uses TRBV7-2 and TRBJ2-7; D gene ambiguous. The CDR3 covers 15 residues. Germline V gives CDR1 SGHTA, CDR2 FQGNSA. V shed 2 bases and J shed 0 bases, with 11 bases lying between them. The CDR3 DNA is TGTGCCAGCAGCTTACTTCCCGGCGGCTCCTACGAGCAGTACTTC. This codes for CASSLLPGGSYEQYF.

This chain joins TRBV9 and TRBJ2-7, with D perhaps matching TRBD2 (6 bases). This CDR3 region has 16 residues. The V end lost 3 bases, the J end lost 1 base, and 17 bases lay between the germline ends. Germline V CDR1 and CDR2: SGDLS, YYNGEE. This CDR3 is CASSGGGRRESYEQYF. In DNA, the CDR3 is TGTGCCAGCAGCGGGGGAGGACGGAGGGAGTCCTACGAGCAGTACTTC.

With regard to this clone: Other DNA sequences in this specimen translate into the identical CDR3. This sequence joins TRBV5-4 and TRBJ1-2; D is unresolved. V lost 2 bases to trimming and J lost 1 base, with 3 bases between them. CDR3 length: 12 amino acids. Germline V gene data show CDR1 as SGHNT and CDR2 as YYREEE (reference sequence). The CDR3 is CASSLDNYGYTF. Written as DNA, the CDR3 is TGTGCCAGCAGCTTAGATAACTATGGCTACACCTTC.

The V gene is TRBV27, the J gene TRBJ2-2; 7 bases are a match to TRBD1. The CDR3 runs to 16 residues. Germline CDR1 and CDR2: MNHEY and SMNVEV (reference sequence). J was trimmed by 1 base and V by 6 bases; bases with no gene match: 8. CDR3 sequence: CASRPDRVVNTGELFF. The CDR3 coding sequence is TGTGCCAGCAGACCTGACAGGGTCGTGAACACCGGGGAGCTGTTTTTT.

This chain connects TRBV28 to TRBJ2-1; D not resolved. CDR3 length: 13 amino acids. Trimming took 3 bases from V and 10 from J, leaving 13 bases between them. Germline loops: CDR1 MDHEN, CDR2 SYDVKM. The CDR3 is CASSLQSPVEQFF. DNA of the CDR3: TGTGCCAGCAGTTTGCAAAGCCCAGTCGAGCAGTTCTTC.

The chain couples TRBV6-6 to TRBJ1-2, with 9 nucleotides matching TRBD1. V lost 0 bases, J lost 13 bases, and 6 bases stayed unmatched. The CDR3 runs 13 residues. Germline V CDR1 and CDR2: MNHNY, SVGAGI (reference sequence). The CDR3 nucleotides are TGTGCCAGCAGTTACTCAGTACAGGGGGCTCTCACCTTC. It specifies CASSYSVQGALTF.

This rearrangement joins TRBV6-6 to TRBJ2-2; D is possibly TRBD2 (6 bases). Trimming took 2 bases from V and 5 from J, leaving 15 bases between them. Germline loops: CDR1 MNHNY, CDR2 SVGAGI (reference sequence). The CDR3 consists of 16 residues. CDR3 DNA sequence: TGTGCCAGCAGTTACGAGGCAGTGGGGAGGACCGGGGAGCTGTTTTTT. This codes for CASSYEAVGRTGELFF.

CDR3 coding DNA: TGTGCCAGCAGTTTAGAAGGGGGGGCGCCTGGCTACACCTTC. Translation: CASSLEGGAPGYTF. The chain links TRBV27 to TRBJ1-2, with D tentatively TRBD1 (6 bases). Germline V gene sequence: CDR1 MNHEY, CDR2 SMNVEV (reference sequence). Trimming removed 2 bases from V and 7 bases from J, with 14 bases in between. CDR3 length: 14 residues.

The chain is built from TRBV18 and TRBJ1-2; 8 bases fit TRBD1. The CDR3 is 15 residues long. In germline, CDR1 is KGHSH, CDR2 LQKENI. Losses at the gene ends were 4 bases for V and 6 bases for J; bases not matched to a gene: 10. CDR3 loop: CASSQAGTGSDGYTF. The CDR3 region has the DNA TGTGCCAGCTCACAAGCCGGGACAGGCTCAGATGGCTACACCTTC.

The chain has TRBV28 and TRBJ2-5; weak D call: TRBD2 (6 bases). The CDR3 has 16 amino acids. The germline CDR1 and CDR2 sequences are MDHEN and SYDVKM. V dropped 3 bases and J dropped 1 base, with 15 bases sitting between them. The CDR3 coding sequence is TGTGCCAGCAGTTTGCGCCAGGGAGGAACCCAAGAGACCCAGTACTTC. It specifies CASSLRQGGTQETQYF. Variable domain in full (rest from reference TRBV28 and TRBJ2-5): DVKVTQSSRYLVKRTGEKVFLECVQDMDHENMFWYRQDPGLGLRLIYFSYDVKMKEKGDIPEGYSVSREKKERFSLILESASTNQTSMYLCASSLRQGGTQETQYFGPGTRLLVL.

This chain links TRBV6-5 with TRBJ2-7; possible D gene TRBD2, 7 bases. The CDR3 totals 16 residues. The V gene's germline CDR1 is MNHEY and CDR2 SVGAGI. The V gene lost 0 bases and the J gene lost 2 bases, with 14 bases spanning the gap. The CDR3 region is CASSYSYREGAYEQYF. The CDR3 DNA sequence: TGTGCCAGCAGTTACTCGTACAGGGAGGGTGCCTACGAGCAGTACTTC.

The chain is built from TRBV6-1 and TRBJ2-2; no firm D call. The CDR3 runs 11 residues. CDR1 MNHNS and CDR2 SASEGT come from the germline V gene. Trimming stripped 10 bases from V and 7 bases from J, with 10 bases between. The CDR3 here is CATLVYGELFF. The CDR3 DNA follows: TGTGCCACCCTAGTGTACGGGGAGCTGTTTTTT.

The rearrangement joins TRBV5-1 to TRBJ1-6; no definite D call. Between the trimmed V and J ends, which lost 4 bases and 5 bases, there was a span of 13 bases. Germline V gene data show CDR1 as SGHRS and CDR2 as YFSETQ. The CDR3 runs to 15 residues. The CDR3 sequence is CASSPAFQNNSPLHF. In DNA form, the CDR3 reads TGCGCCAGCAGCCCGGCTTTCCAAAATAATTCACCCCTCCACTTT.

CDR3 bases: TGTGCCAGCACCCCGGGTGGGTTGGGGTACAATGAGCAGTTCTTC. Translating gives CASTPGGLGYNEQFF. The chain links TRBV28 to TRBJ2-1; no clear D gene. V lost 7 bases and J 4 bases, leaving 17 bases between the germline ends. Germline V CDR1 and CDR2: MDHEN, SYDVKM. CDR3 length equals 15 residues.

The gene calls are TRBV4-2 and TRBJ2-2; 9 bases are shared with TRBD1. The CDR3 covers 16 residues. CDR1 and CDR2 (germline): LGHNA, YNFKEQ. V shed 4 bases, J shed 3 bases, and the junction held 6 bases outside the gene matches. CDR3 nucleotide sequence: TGTGCCAGCAGCCCTACGGGACAGGGTGACACCGGGGAGCTGTTTTTT. This sequence encodes CASSPTGQGDTGELFF.

With respect to this clone: Other DNA sequences in this sample translate to the same CDR3. The chain carries TRBV5-1 and TRBJ2-5; maybe TRBD1 (6 bases). The ends were cut back, 1 base at V and 3 bases at J, with 7 bases in the middle. Looked up from germline, CDR1 is SGHRS and CDR2 is YFSETQ. CDR3 length equals 13 residues. The CDR3 is CASSLNREETQYF. The CDR3 DNA reads TGCGCCAGCAGCTTGAACAGGGAAGAGACCCAGTACTTC.

V usage is TRBV5-6 and J usage is TRBJ1-1; no clear D gene. Germline V gives CDR1 SGHDT, CDR2 YYEEEE. The CDR3 has 14 amino acids. The V end was cut by 4 bases, the J end by 11 bases, with 21 bases between. CDR3 loop: CASSPKIGRSGAFF. As DNA, the CDR3 is TGTGCCAGCAGCCCCAAAATAGGACGGAGCGGCGCTTTCTTT.

The rearrangement joins TRBV7-9 to TRBJ2-1; D remains ambiguous. V was cut by 3 bases and J by 2 bases, with 8 bases left in between. Germline assignment: CDR1 SEHNR and CDR2 FQNEAQ (reference sequence). The CDR3 is 14 amino acids. The CDR3 here is CASSFGAPYNEQFF. The CDR3 DNA follows: TGTGCCAGCAGCTTTGGCGCCCCCTACAATGAGCAGTTCTTC.